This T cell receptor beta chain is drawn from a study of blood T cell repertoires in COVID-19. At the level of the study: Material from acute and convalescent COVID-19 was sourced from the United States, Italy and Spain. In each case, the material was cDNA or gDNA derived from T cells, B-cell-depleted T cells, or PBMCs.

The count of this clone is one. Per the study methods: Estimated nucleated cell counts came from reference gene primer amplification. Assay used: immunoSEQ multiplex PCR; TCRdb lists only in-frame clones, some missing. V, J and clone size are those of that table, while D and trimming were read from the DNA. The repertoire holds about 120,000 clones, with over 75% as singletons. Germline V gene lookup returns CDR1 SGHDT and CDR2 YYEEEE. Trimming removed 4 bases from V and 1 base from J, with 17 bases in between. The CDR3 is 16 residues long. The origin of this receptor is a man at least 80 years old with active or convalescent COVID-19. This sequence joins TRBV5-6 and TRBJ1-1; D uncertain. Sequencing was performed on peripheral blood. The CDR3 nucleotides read TGTGCCAGCAGCCTCCCGTCCTATACGTCGAACACTGAAGCTTTCTTT. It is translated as CASSLPSYTSNTEAFF.